This T cell receptor (beta chain) emerged from a study of breast tumors, draining lymph nodes, adjacent tissues. This CDR3 contains 12 residues. V was clipped by 7 bases and J by 3 bases, with 7 bases between them. Germline V gives CDR1 MNHNY, CDR2 SVGAGI (reference sequence). Axillary draining lymph nodes of breast cancer patients supplied the node samples. A single record per CDR3 protein comes from TCRdb applying MiXCR to the multiplex PCR reads. This sample has 200,000 or so distinct CDR3 sequences, with approximately 30% found just once. This clonotype was recorded at least ten times. The sample consisted of axillary lymph node tissue. The origin of this receptor is a female donor with breast cancer. Some clones in this sample may be carry-over from other donors' samples. The chain links TRBV6-6 to TRBJ1-5, with D maybe TRBD1 (5 bases). CDR3 in DNA: TGTGCCAGCAAGGGGCCCAATCAGCCCCAGCATTTT. Amino acids: CASKGPNQPQHF.